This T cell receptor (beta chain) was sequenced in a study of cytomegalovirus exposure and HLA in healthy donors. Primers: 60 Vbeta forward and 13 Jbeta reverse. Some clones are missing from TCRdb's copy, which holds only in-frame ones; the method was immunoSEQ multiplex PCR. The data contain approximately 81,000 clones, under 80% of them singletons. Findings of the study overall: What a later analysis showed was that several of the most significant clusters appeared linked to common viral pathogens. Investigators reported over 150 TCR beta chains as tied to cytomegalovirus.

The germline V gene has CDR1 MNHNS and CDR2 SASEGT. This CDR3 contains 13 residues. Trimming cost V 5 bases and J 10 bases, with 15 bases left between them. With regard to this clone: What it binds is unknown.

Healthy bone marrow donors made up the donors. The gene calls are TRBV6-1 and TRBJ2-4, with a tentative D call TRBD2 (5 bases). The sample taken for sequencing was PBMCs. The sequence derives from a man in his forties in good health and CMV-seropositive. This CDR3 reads CASSQDFWRIQYF. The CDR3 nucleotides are TGTGCCAGCAGTCAGGACTTTTGGAGGATTCAGTACTTC.